Following are 9 T cell receptor beta chains from one sample sequenced in a study of beta chain features in type 1 diabetes. All of the isolated RNA was reverse transcribed, so expressed TCRB transcripts were sequenced. Clones were read by immunoSEQ multiplex PCR, and TCRdb kept only the in-frame ones, dropping some. Altogether 300,000 to 350,000 clones are present, 6.5% to 10% being singletons, with the ten largest covering around 0.44%. Sequencing was done on a sample of central memory CD4+ T cells from blood. Source of these receptors: a woman aged 18-29 years in good health.

This clone was seen a few times. V gene TRBV28 combines with J gene TRBJ2-1; no reliable D call. The CDR3 length is 15 residues. In germline, CDR1 is MDHEN, CDR2 SYDVKM. V dropped 8 bases and J dropped 9 bases, with 23 bases sitting between them. The CDR3 spells CASGKDRVVRAEQFF. DNA for the CDR3: TGTGCCAGCGGGAAGGACCGAGTCGTACGGGCTGAGCAGTTCTTC.

There are many counts of this clone. V and J are TRBV5-4 and TRBJ2-1; maybe TRBD1 (6 bases). Trimming cost V 1 base and J 7 bases, with 12 bases left between them. CDR3 size: 14 residues. Germline lookup yields CDR1 SGHNT and CDR2 YYREEE (reference sequence). CDR3 loop: CASSLTRRGNEQFF. The CDR3 nucleotides are TGTGCCAGCAGCTTGACCCGAAGGGGGAATGAGCAGTTCTTC.

The rearrangement joins TRBV4-3 to TRBJ2-3; 8 nucleotides line up with TRBD2. This CDR3 spans 18 amino acids. Germline trimming cut 0 bases from V and 4 bases from J; bases unmatched to any gene: 12. Germline V gene sequence: CDR1 LGHNA, CDR2 YSLEER. CDR3 sequence reads: CASSQDLSRSGSADTQYF. The CDR3 DNA reads as TGCGCCAGCAGCCAAGATCTGAGTCGCAGCGGGAGCGCAGATACGCAGTATTTT.

This clone was seen more than once but under ten times. The sample carries other DNA sequences with the same CDR3. Here the CDR3 reads CASRTGGTETQYF. CDR3 coding DNA: TGTGCCAGCAGAACAGGGGGCACAGAGACCCAGTACTTC. The rearrangement uses TRBV28 and TRBJ2-5, with 9 bases that match TRBD1. This CDR3 comprises 13 residues. Germline V gene lookup returns CDR1 MDHEN and CDR2 SYDVKM. Trimming took 6 bases from V and 4 from J; bases not matched to a gene: 3.

This clone was observed a handful of times. The CDR3 loop is CASKTAGVNTGELFF. CDR3 DNA: TGTGCCAGTAAAACAGCGGGAGTGAACACCGGGGAGCTGTTTTTT. The chain has TRBV28 and TRBJ2-2; 8 bases match TRBD2. Germline-derived CDR1 and CDR2 are MDHEN and SYDVKM. The CDR3 totals 15 residues. The V and J ends lost 9 bases and 1 base, in that order; junction bases with no gene match: 7.

The chain employs TRBV28 and TRBJ2-7; possibly TRBD2 for D (7 bases). The CDR3 is made up of 14 amino acids. Germline V gene sequence: CDR1 MDHEN, CDR2 SYDVKM. V lost 4 bases, J lost 3 bases, and 13 bases lay in between. CDR3 amino acids: CASSSPGGRYEQYF. The CDR3 coding sequence is TGTGCCAGCAGTTCCCCCGGGGGGCGCTACGAGCAGTACTTC.

This clone was counted a few times. The chain employs TRBV5-4 and TRBJ1-2, with a weak D call TRBD1 (6 bases). The CDR3 consists of 15 residues. Trimming left V 4 bases short and J 3 bases short, with 16 bases between. Germline V gives CDR1 SGHNT, CDR2 YYREEE (reference sequence). CDR3: CASSPPQGTDYGYTF. The CDR3 DNA reads TGTGCCAGCAGCCCACCACAGGGAACGGACTATGGCTACACCTTC.

Comment on this clone: Distinct nucleotide sequences in the sample also encode this CDR3. The chain uses TRBV7-2 and TRBJ1-2; the D is unclear. The CDR3 has 12 amino acids. V shed 2 bases and J shed 4 bases, with 5 bases lying between them. Germline loops: CDR1 SGHTA, CDR2 FQGNSA. The CDR3 region has the DNA TGTGCCAGCAGCTTAAGTATCTATGGCTACACCTTC. Encoded protein: CASSLSIYGYTF. The complete variable domain, with remaining parts taken from reference TRBV7-2 and TRBJ1-2, reads GAGVSQSPSNKVTEKGKDVELRCDPISGHTALYWYRQSLGQGLEFLIYFQGNSAPDKSGLPSDRFSAERTGGSVSTLTIQRTQQEDSAVYLCASSLSIYGYTFGSGTRLTVV.

In its sample, this clone was seen many times. The chain is built from TRBV5-5 and TRBJ2-5; the D is unclear. The CDR3 extends over 13 amino acids. V dropped 1 base and J dropped 2 bases, with 6 bases sitting between them. Germline lookup yields CDR1 SGHKS and CDR2 YYEKEE (reference sequence). CDR3 protein: CASSLLEQETQYF. The CDR3 DNA sequence: TGTGCCAGCAGCTTGCTGGAACAAGAGACCCAGTACTTC. Variable domain in full (rest from reference TRBV5-5 and TRBJ2-5): DAGVTQSPTHLIKTRGQQVTLRCSPISGHKSVSWYQQVLGQGPQFIFQYYEKEERGRGNFPDRFSARQFPNYSSELNVNALLLGDSALYLCASSLLEQETQYFGPGTRLLVL.